The 4 T cell receptor beta chains listed next were all sequenced from one sample in a study of CD8+ T cells in alopecia areata. Following extraction, RNA underwent reverse transcription to cDNA, which served as the sequencing template. Repertoires were generated with immunoSEQ multiplex PCR, while TCRdb's copy carries only in-frame clones and drops some. The sample lists 170,000 or so clones; around 50% were seen once. The sample in question was CD4+ T cells sorted from blood, obtained at week 0. The receptor source for this set is a human donor with alopecia areata.

This chain connects TRBV11-2 to TRBJ2-1; TRBD1 agrees at 9 bases. Germline V lookup: CDR1 SGHAT, CDR2 FQNNGV. V lost 5 bases to trimming and J lost 4 bases; unmatched junction nucleotides: 6. The CDR3 is made up of 15 amino acids. This chain's CDR3 is CASSLGQGGYNEQFF. The CDR3 DNA reads TGTGCCAGCAGCCTGGGACAGGGCGGATACAATGAGCAGTTCTTC.

The V gene is TRBV29-1, the J gene TRBJ1-1, with D tentatively TRBD1 (5 bases). Germline CDR1 SQVTM, CDR2 ANQGSEA. This CDR3 comprises 15 residues. The V end lost 4 bases, the J end lost 3 bases, and 18 bases lay between the germline ends. This CDR3 is CSVGVVWGPDTEAFF. CDR3 DNA sequence: TGCAGCGTTGGGGTGGTGTGGGGACCGGACACTGAAGCTTTCTTT.

About this clone: Because the CDR3's place on the DNA is in doubt, the DNA is left out and the CDR3 is given as listed by TCRdb. The chain employs TRBV19 and TRBJ1-2. Germline CDR1 LNHDA, CDR2 SQIVND (reference sequence). The CDR3 sequence runs 16 residues, both termini included. This CDR3 reads CASSTSGRPTNYGYTF.

The CDR3: CASSLTDRANTYGYTF. The CDR3 region has the DNA TGTGCCAGCAGCTTAACGGACAGGGCTAACACCTATGGCTACACCTTC. This sequence joins TRBV7-2 and TRBJ1-2, with 8 bases identical to TRBD1. Losses at the gene ends were 2 bases for V and 4 bases for J; bases not matched to a gene: 9. This CDR3 has 16 residues. Per germline, CDR1 SGHTA and CDR2 FQGNSA.